One and the same sample provided the 5 T cell receptor beta chains below, sequenced in a study of blood T cell repertoires in COVID-19 (dated by TCRdb to 2020 to 2022). The method was the immunoSEQ multiplex PCR assay. This is the immuneACCESS table as TCRdb keeps it, with only in-frame sequences that have V and J called. A part of the clones is gone; compared with another copy, unresolved V genes explain less than half, and the rest is unexplained. Across this sample there are 350,000 to 400,000 clones, with 89% seen only once. Approximately 3% of the sample goes to the ten largest clones. The source material was peripheral blood. The receptors were sampled from a woman aged 25 to 39 with COVID-19, enrolled during active disease.

The chain couples TRBV5-1 to TRBJ1-4; D might be TRBD1 (6 bases). V was shortened by 1 base and J by 6 bases, with 10 bases between the two germline ends. The CDR3 extends over 14 amino acids. The germline gives CDR1 SGHRS, CDR2 YFSETQ. CDR3 nucleotide sequence: TGCGCCAGCAGCTTGTTGTCAGGGGATGAAAAACTGTTTTTT. This gives the protein CASSLLSGDEKLFF.

The chain carries TRBV4-3 and TRBJ1-2; 9 bases agree with TRBD1. Germline trimming cut 4 bases from V and 4 bases from J; bases unmatched to any gene: 10. Germline CDR1 LGHNA, CDR2 YSLEER. The CDR3 contains 16 residues. The CDR3 nucleotides read TGCGCCAGCAGCCCCATTCCACAGGGGGCTGTCTATGGCTACACCTTC. This codes for CASSPIPQGAVYGYTF.

This clone was seen just once. The gene calls are TRBV7-8 and TRBJ2-3; 7 positions match TRBD1. After removal of 0 bases from V and 3 bases from J, the junction contained 9 bases not matched to a gene. The V gene's germline CDR1 is SGHVS and CDR2 FQNEAQ. The CDR3 spans 17 residues. The DNA for the CDR3 is TGTGCCAGCAGCTTAGCGGGGTTAGGGGGCAGGACAGATACGCAGTATTTT. Translated: CASSLAGLGGRTDTQYF.

This clone was seen once. The chain employs TRBV6-5 and TRBJ2-5, with TRBD2 matching over 7 bases. Germline V gene lookup returns CDR1 MNHEY and CDR2 SVGAGI. This CDR3 has 14 amino acids. The junction had 3 bases not matched to a gene; V was cut back by 0 bases and J by 5 bases. In DNA, the CDR3 is TGTGCCAGCAGTTACTCGACTAGCCCCGAGACCCAGTACTTC. Translated: CASSYSTSPETQYF.

The V call is TRBV6-2 or TRBV6-3, the J call TRBJ2-7; D is unclear. Trimming removed 2 bases from V and 1 base from J, with 6 bases in between. CDR3 length: 13 residues. CDR1 and CDR2 from the germline V gene are MNHEY and SVGEGT. CDR3 amino acids: CASSYEASYEQYV. CDR3 sequence (DNA): TGTGCCAGCAGTTACGAGGCGTCCTACGAGCAGTACGTC.